The sequence of this TCR beta chain was determined in a study of glioma-infiltrating T cells. Overall study results and limits: Above-expected tissue-blood divergence occurred in all gliomas, most in low-grade ones. Only very few CDR3 sequences appeared in both tissue and blood.

TCR alpha and beta CDR3 regions were amplified from RNA using iRepertoire nested multiplex PCR. Tissue mRNA or PBMC total RNA, roughly 85-450 ng, went into one-step reverse transcription and amplification. MiXCR, run by TCRdb on the multiplex PCR reads, gives a single entry per CDR3 protein. The sample has about 110,000 distinct CDR3 sequences, about 25% seen once. Trimming removed 5 bases from V and 0 bases from J, with 14 bases in between. The CDR3 spans 17 residues. Germline values: CDR1 SGHTA, CDR2 FQGTGA. This clonotype was picked up many times. The antigen remains unidentified. This TCR was sampled from a human donor with low-grade glioma or glioblastoma, undergoing nonglioma brain surgery, or in good health (not recorded which). This chain connects TRBV7-3 to TRBJ2-6, with D perhaps matching TRBD1 (7 bases). Sequencing was done on a sample of glioma tissue, nonneoplastic brain tissue, or PBMCs (not recorded which). CDR3: CASSLQGGSSGANVLTF. The CDR3 region has the DNA TGTGCCAGCAGCCTCCAGGGGGGAAGCTCTGGGGCCAACGTCCTGACTTTC.